This TCR beta chain was sequenced for a study of vaccination and CD4 T cells after COVID-19. Study-level background: SARS-CoV-2 positivity in convalescent patients was established by nasal swab PCR; roughly 9 had mild and one severe disease. The cells were exposed to overlapping spike peptides originating from SARS-CoV-2, HCoV-NL63, HCoV-OC43 and HCoV-229E for stimulation.

This clonotype was recorded a few times. Its antigen is not known. Treatment meaning: approximately 9-day PBMC culture with coronavirus spike peptide pools or control peptides (ViraFEST assay). Half-medium changes with fresh IL-2 medium occurred on days 3 and 7. An Oncomine TCR Beta short-read assay was used to sequence the DNA from cultured CD4+ T cells. Cultured CD4+ T cells were the source of extracted genomic DNA. TCRdb redid the calling of the PCR reads with MiXCR, one entry per CDR3 protein. This sample yields approximately 19,000 distinct CDR3 sequences, of which around 45% are seen a single time; roughly 7% belongs to the top ten. In germline, CDR1 is MNHEY, CDR2 SMNVEV (reference sequence). The V segment lost 5 bases and the J segment 8 bases; nucleotides outside the gene matches: 9. CDR3 length: 15 residues.

The source of this sequence is a human donor who had recovered from COVID-19. The sample here was CD4+ T cells from blood, cultured in vitro, taken after SARS-CoV-2 vaccination. The gene calls are TRBV27 and TRBJ1-6; 7 positions agree with TRBD1. CDR3 sequence reads: CASSRSRDRYSPLHF. CDR3 DNA sequence: TGTGCCAGCAGTCGGTCGCGGGACAGATATTCACCCCTCCACTTT.